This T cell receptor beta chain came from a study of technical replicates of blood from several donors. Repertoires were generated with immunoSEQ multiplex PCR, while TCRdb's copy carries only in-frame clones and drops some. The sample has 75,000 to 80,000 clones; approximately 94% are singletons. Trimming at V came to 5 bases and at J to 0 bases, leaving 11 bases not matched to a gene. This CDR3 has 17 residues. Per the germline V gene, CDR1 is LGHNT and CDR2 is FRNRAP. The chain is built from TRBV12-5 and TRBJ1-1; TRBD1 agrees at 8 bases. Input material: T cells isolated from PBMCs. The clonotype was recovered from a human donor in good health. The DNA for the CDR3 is TGTGCTAGTGGTCAGGTGTCAGGGGGCCTCATGAACACTGAAGCTTTCTTT. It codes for CASGQVSGGLMNTEAFF.